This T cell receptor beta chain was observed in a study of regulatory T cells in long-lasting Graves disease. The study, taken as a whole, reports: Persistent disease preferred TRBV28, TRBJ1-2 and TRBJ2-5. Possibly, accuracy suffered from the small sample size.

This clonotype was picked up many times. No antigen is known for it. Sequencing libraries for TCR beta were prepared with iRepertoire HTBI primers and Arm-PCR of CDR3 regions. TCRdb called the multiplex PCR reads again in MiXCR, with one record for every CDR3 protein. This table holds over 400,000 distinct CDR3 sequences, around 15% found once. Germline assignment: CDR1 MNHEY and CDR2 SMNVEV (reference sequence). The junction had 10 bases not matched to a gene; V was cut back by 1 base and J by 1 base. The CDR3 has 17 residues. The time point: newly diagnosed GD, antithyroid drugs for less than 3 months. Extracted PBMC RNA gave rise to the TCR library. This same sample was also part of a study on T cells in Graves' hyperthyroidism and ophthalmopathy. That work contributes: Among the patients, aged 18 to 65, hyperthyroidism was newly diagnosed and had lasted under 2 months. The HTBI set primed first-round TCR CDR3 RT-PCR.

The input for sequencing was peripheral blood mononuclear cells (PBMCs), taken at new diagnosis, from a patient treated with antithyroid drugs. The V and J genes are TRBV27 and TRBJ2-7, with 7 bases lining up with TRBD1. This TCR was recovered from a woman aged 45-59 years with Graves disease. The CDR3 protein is CASSLLVGQRSSYEQYF. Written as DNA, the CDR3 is TGTGCCAGCAGTTTATTGGTGGGACAGAGATCATCCTACGAGCAGTACTTC.